The rows below give T cell receptor beta chains drawn from one sample of a study of vaccination and CD4 T cells after COVID-19. Which antigens these TCRs recognize remains unknown. TCRdb processed the PCR reads anew with MiXCR; each CDR3 protein has one entry. The table shows about 21,000 distinct CDR3 sequences, with 45% to 60% occurring only once. Sample: CD4+ T cells from blood, cultured in vitro. These receptors originate from a human donor who had recovered from COVID-19. CDR3s include the opening cysteine and the closing phenylalanine or tryptophan. The order of the fields is D gene, J gene, V gene, CDR3 protein. D genes are given only for firm matches.

D: .; J: TRBJ2-5; V: TRBV20-1; CDR3: CSAREHETQYF
D: .; J: TRBJ1-1; V: TRBV19; CDR3: CASSLKDSRETEAFF
D: .; J: TRBJ1-2; V: TRBV6-1; CDR3: CASRRGGNYGYTF
D: .; J: TRBJ1-5; V: TRBV6-2/TRBV6-3; CDR3: CASSYGPGQPQHF
D: .; J: TRBJ1-6; V: TRBV19; CDR3: CASSPQNSPLHF
D: .; J: TRBJ2-3; V: TRBV11-3; CDR3: CASSRGISTDTQYF
D: .; J: TRBJ1-1; V: TRBV6-1; CDR3: CASRGQPGNTEAFF
D: .; J: TRBJ1-1; V: TRBV9; CDR3: CASSVVGSPDTEAFF
D: .; J: TRBJ2-2; V: TRBV30; CDR3: CAWSVGTHTGELFF
D: TRBD1; J: TRBJ1-1; V: TRBV4-1; CDR3: CASSHHGTGTLAFF
D: .; J: TRBJ1-4; V: TRBV12-3/TRBV12-4; CDR3: CASSPRQPDEKLFF
D: .; J: TRBJ1-3; V: TRBV7-8; CDR3: CASSLLTGGPGNTIYF
D: .; J: TRBJ2-2; V: TRBV21-1; CDR3: CASSPLLLTGELFF
D: .; J: TRBJ1-1; V: TRBV11-3; CDR3: CASSRGTLGAEAFF
D: .; J: TRBJ2-7; V: TRBV29-1; CDR3: CSAAGGTYEQYF
D: .; J: TRBJ2-3; V: TRBV2; CDR3: CASSALPIDTQYF
D: TRBD1; J: TRBJ2-3; V: TRBV27; CDR3: CASSFRQGRYDTQYF
D: .; J: TRBJ2-3; V: TRBV7-9; CDR3: CASSFRQDTDTQYF
D: .; J: TRBJ1-2; V: TRBV27; CDR3: CASSLSDHRRLDGYTF
D: .; J: TRBJ2-7; V: TRBV28; CDR3: CASRHQGTYEQYF
D: .; J: TRBJ2-2; V: TRBV19; CDR3: CASSIFTGTPTGELFF
D: TRBD1; J: TRBJ1-1; V: TRBV6-5; CDR3: CASSYGGTGSSNTEAFF
D: .; J: TRBJ2-2; V: TRBV10-1; CDR3: CASSDPGYTGELFF
D: TRBD2; J: TRBJ2-3; V: TRBV2; CDR3: CASSRYPGGGGSDTQYF
D: .; J: TRBJ1-1; V: TRBV5-1; CDR3: CASSLGYRPVNTEAFF
D: .; J: TRBJ2-1; V: TRBV6-1; CDR3: CASSAPGRASRLNEQFF
D: TRBD1; J: TRBJ1-3; V: TRBV7-9; CDR3: CASSLQGAGNTIYF
D: .; J: TRBJ1-2; V: TRBV28; CDR3: CASSSGTGTPIYGYTF
D: TRBD1; J: TRBJ1-1; V: TRBV5-1; CDR3: CASSFDRGLGHTEAFF
D: TRBD1; J: TRBJ2-6; V: TRBV6-5; CDR3: CASSYQDRAGANVLTF
D: .; J: TRBJ2-7; V: TRBV4-1; CDR3: CASSQGVGLSFYEQYF
D: .; J: TRBJ2-1; V: TRBV19; CDR3: CASSITAGNEQFF
D: TRBD1; J: TRBJ1-2; V: TRBV6-2/TRBV6-3; CDR3: CASSYSNGQGGYTF
D: .; J: TRBJ2-3; V: TRBV5-1; CDR3: CASRDLSGTDTQYF
D: TRBD1; J: TRBJ1-6; V: TRBV4-2; CDR3: CASSPGQGGSPLHF
D: TRBD1; J: TRBJ1-5; V: TRBV20-1; CDR3: CSAPQGAIVSNQPQHF
D: .; J: TRBJ2-7; V: TRBV10-2; CDR3: CASRGEGQITSEQYF
D: TRBD1; J: TRBJ1-2; V: TRBV2; CDR3: CASSTNPGQAYGYTF
D: .; J: TRBJ1-5; V: TRBV20-1; CDR3: CSASDSVGQDSPSIF
D: .; J: TRBJ2-5; V: TRBV7-8; CDR3: CASSLGRLQETQYF
D: TRBD1; J: TRBJ2-7; V: TRBV6-1; CDR3: CASTVGGTGLYEQYF